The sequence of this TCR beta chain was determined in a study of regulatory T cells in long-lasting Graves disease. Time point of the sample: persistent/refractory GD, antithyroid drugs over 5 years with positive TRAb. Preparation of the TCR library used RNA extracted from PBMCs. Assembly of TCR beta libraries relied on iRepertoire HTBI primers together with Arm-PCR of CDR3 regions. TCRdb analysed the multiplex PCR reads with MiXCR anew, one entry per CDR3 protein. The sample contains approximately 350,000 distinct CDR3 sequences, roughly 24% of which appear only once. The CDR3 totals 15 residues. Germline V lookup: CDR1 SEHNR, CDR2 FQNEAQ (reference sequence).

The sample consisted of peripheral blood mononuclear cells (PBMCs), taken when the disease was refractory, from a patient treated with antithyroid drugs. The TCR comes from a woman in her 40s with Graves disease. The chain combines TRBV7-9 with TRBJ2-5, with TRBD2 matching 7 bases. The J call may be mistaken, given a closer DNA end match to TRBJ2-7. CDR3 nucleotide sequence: TGTGCCAGCAGCTTAGCGGGAGGGCAGGCGCGCGAGCAGTACTTC. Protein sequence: CASSLAGGQAREQYF.